This TCR beta chain was retrieved from a study of T cell responses to AZD1222 COVID-19 vaccine (dated by TCRdb to the early 2020s). Regarding the complete study: AZD1222 recipients with second doses at about 4 weeks or about 12 weeks were pooled, because spike-specific TCR depth and breadth did not differ between schedules. Trial participants were enrolled by age into 18-55, 56-69 and 70-plus year subgroups, with about 150, 27 and 61 TCR-sequenced participants respectively. A total of 233 trial participants underwent TCR sequencing, of whom 200 to 220 received two doses of AZD1222 and about 25 received two doses of the MenACWY control vaccine. On the study overall, not on this receptor specifically: Conclusions about previously exposed vaccinees are limited, since just six or seven AZD1222 recipients were seropositive for SARS-CoV-2 at baseline. Reportedly, close to half of the unique spike-specific TCRs recognized epitopes lying outside the regions that are mutated in the B.1.351 and B.1.1.7 variants. Because no day 14 peak-response samples were available, the repertoires could be characterized only after the peak T cell response. CD4 TCRs associated with the vaccine covered the entire spike protein, and the dominant responses were in regions 160-218 and 743-854. Most participants were white British and females outnumbered males, and the authors suggested that clonal diversity may have been underestimated. The 56-69-year group was small, and its depth increase did not reach significance, likely because of low power. A significant rise in spike-specific TCR breadth and depth was observed after two AZD1222 doses relative to day 0 and relative to MenACWY recipients.

A word on this clone: Its antigen is not yet known. No qualities accompany the bases; no much larger clone lies one base away.

This specimen's time point label, per the study, means: baseline before first vaccination. Vaccinee samples were obtained from the UK trials COV001 and COV002, which included a single-blind randomized controlled phase 2/3 trial of AZD1222 (ChAdOx1 nCoV-19) in healthy adults. Trial participant PBMC samples were collected at day 0 and day 28 after the second dose for TCRbeta chain sequencing. The CDR3 regions of human TCRbeta chains were subjected to immunosequencing. Processing in the source paper ran as follows. Repertoire TCRs were checked for matches against a reference library of SARS-CoV-2-specific TCRs that had been generated using the MIRA antigen-specificity platform. Breadth was defined as the fraction of unique TCRs that were SARS-CoV-2-associated, and depth was defined as the fraction of total T cells that were SARS-CoV-2-associated. Using the MIRA data, each spike-specific TCR was mapped to the spike region that the TCR reacts to and placed in a CD4 or CD8 class. Log10-transformed breadth and depth values were compared by one-way ANOVA with Sidak's multiple comparisons tests. Entries here come from immuneACCESS through TCRdb and include only in-frame sequences with V and J called. Some clones fail to appear in such tables; in the studies checked, an unresolved V gene covers under half of the shortfall, and the cause of the remainder is unknown. V and J calls and clone size follow that table, whereas D and trimming were derived from the DNA. The sample yields over 150,000 clones; over 85% were counted once. The biggest ten clones account for under 20% of the sample.

The source is an adult in good health. The starting material was peripheral blood, obtained on day 0 of AZD1222 vaccination.

CDR3 sequence: CASRGFTEAFF. The nucleotide sequence reads as follows: TGCGCCAGCAGGGGGTTTACTGAAGCTTTCTTT. The chain is made from TRBV5-1 and TRBJ1-1; the D gene cannot be resolved reliably. CDR1 and CDR2, looked up from the germline V gene, are SGHRS and YFSETQ. V is clipped by 5 bases and J by 5 bases, and the sequence between their germline boundaries is 7 bases long. Taken from cysteine to phenylalanine, the CDR3 has 11 residues. Just CDR3 DNA is preserved here, 33 bases in frame from base 1.